This T cell receptor (beta chain) comes out of a study of cytomegalovirus exposure and HLA in healthy donors (dated by TCRdb to about 2017). About the investigation overall: An earlier analysis of several hundred of the donors reported 250 to 350 Gb of sequence data and roughly 100 million unique TCR beta sequences from about 179 million T cells. Roughly 320 gigabases of sequencing data and around 80 million unique TCR sequences made up an early release that covered roughly 670 HLA-typed donors. The genetic ancestry cluster associated with self-reported Caucasian donors included 81% of the approximately 410 genotyped donors. The study was designed to test whether signatures of past pathogen exposure could be identified by cataloging public T cell receptors. The T cell repertoires of roughly 660 subjects were profiled by immunosequencing and related to cytomegalovirus serostatus. Along with the approximately 670-subject first cohort, a separate validation cohort of around 120 different subjects was used. High-throughput TCR immunosequencing, statistical association of individual TCRs with disease status, and machine learning were combined to predict cytomegalovirus infection status. A later analysis re-examined previously published TCR beta repertoires from around 670 donors and added high-resolution HLA genotyping to investigate patterns of TCR occurrence. Rather than drawing on any new phenotypic data, the later analysis identified candidate immune exposures from TCR beta sequences and the way those sequences occurred across donors. In an earlier analysis of more than 550 of the donors, high-throughput TCR beta sequencing was used to judge whether each TCR beta V gene segment behaved as functional or pseudogenic. Donor age, sex, ethnicity and CMV serostatus were collected together with the repertoire data. A later genetic analysis used genome-wide SNP genotypes for about 60% of the roughly 700 donors, treating that subset as a discovery cohort. Every repertoire in the discovery cohort had been generated on one and the same sequencing platform. Class I and class II HLA loci were covered by the typing at four-digit resolution. Typing coverage differed by locus: A, B, C, DRB1 and DQB1 were typed in about 629-640 donors, DQA1 in 522, DPA1 in 600 to 610, and DPB1 in roughly 450. Because of strong linkage in the cohort, a handful of DR-DQ haplotypes were treated as single units for association and clustering. Among about 410 genotyped donors of the cohort, an average of approximately 220,000 unique TCR beta nucleotide sequences was sequenced per donor, of which 15% to 20% were non-productive.

With regard to this clone: This receptor's antigen is unknown.

The cohort consisted of 650 to 700 healthy bone marrow donors. At the time of sampling, all cohort members were nominally healthy, though unrecorded immune exposures were likely present. The donor was CMV seronegative and was included in the group of around 320 seronegative cohort members. A peripheral blood sample was collected from each donor, and TCR beta sequencing was performed on peripheral blood mononuclear cells. Genomic DNA extraction from the blood cell samples was performed with the Qiagen DNeasy Blood Extraction Kit. What the study reported, not specific to this receptor: Across donors, most TCR sequences were observed very rarely, whereas some public TCRs were present in many individuals. In a later analysis, several top co-occurrence clusters were reported to appear linked to parvovirus B19, influenza, CMV and Epstein-Barr virus. It was suggested by the authors that the approach could potentially be generalized to other disease states and immunological phenotypes. The earlier analysis of nearly 600 of the donors excluded seventeen rarely observed V segments, including chromosome 9 orphons, because counts were too low. In an earlier analysis of around 600 of the donors, most TCR beta V segments appeared in productive rearrangements about 87% or about 30% of the time, broadly matching IMGT annotations. The presence/absence analyses assumed that sequencing depth was roughly uniform across donors, and that assumption may not be true. Because HLA typing was unavailable for some donors at each locus, only the typed subset was used in association tests. Cytomegalovirus status was reported to be diagnosed by the classifier with high specificity and sensitivity in both the original and validation cohorts. This cohort had only TCR beta chains sequenced, and the lack of alpha or paired-chain data limited which features could be detected. An association between a missense DCLRE1C variant and V-gene and J-gene trimming of TCR beta chains was found in a later genetic analysis and replicated in an independent cohort. Assigning TCR associations to individual alleles was difficult when HLA alleles, especially DR and DQ, strongly co-occurred. A further reported finding was that TCR beta sequences accurately predicted the HLA-A and HLA-B alleles for most subjects in the first cohort. The study listed 170 or so TCR beta chains as associated with cytomegalovirus. A cluster of highly shared sequence variants was judged likely to represent a technical artifact of the sequencing pipeline. Correlated functional status among segregating V segments might be attributable to linkage disequilibrium, but an unknown experimental factor could not be ruled out. According to a later genetic analysis, donors in an Asian-associated ancestry cluster had fewer N-insertions in productive TCRs than the approximately 700-donor mean. A later analysis found that most CMV-associated TCR beta chains appeared HLA-restricted, with HLA associations seemingly driven largely by CMV exposure. In a later analysis, HLA-associated TCR beta chains were found to be more clonally expanded and to have lower generation probabilities than equally common non-associated chains. In a later analysis, the rate of TCR association differed among HLA loci, with DRB1 alleles having the most associated TCRs and HLA-C alleles having the fewest. For the cohort, immune exposure information was limited to CMV serostatus. A later analysis associated 16,951 TCR beta sequences with specific HLA alleles at a false discovery rate of 0.05. Three of the identified cytomegalovirus-associated TCR beta chains were confirmed in vitro to be specific for cytomegalovirus antigens.

The library was made by the immunoSEQ multiplex PCR assay. A mixture of 60 forward primers for TCR Vbeta segments and 13 reverse primers for TCR Jbeta segments was used in the multiplex PCR. A multiplex PCR assay on genomic DNA amplified the CDR3 region of rearranged TCR beta genes. The Illumina HiSeq System was used to sequence the amplified TCR beta libraries as 87-base-pair reads. Per the source publication's procedure: A later analysis tallied approximately 87 million unique TCR beta chains across the approximately 670 repertoires, and approximately 12 million of those chains were shared by two or more donors. A nearest-neighbor algorithm error-corrected the raw reads and collapsed the reads into unique sequences, merging closely related sequences to remove PCR and sequencing errors. V, D and J gene segments were assigned by aligning CDR3 sequences to IMGT reference sequences. For a sequence to be retained, a match of at least six nucleotides was required to both a V gene segment and a J gene segment. A rearrangement counted as productive if the CDR3 had no stop codons and remained in frame with V and J, and every other rearrangement counted as non-productive. Following IMGT convention, CDR3 was defined as the stretch from the second conserved V-encoded cysteine up to the conserved J-encoded phenylalanine. The earlier analysis of fewer than 750 of the donors excluded sequences that lacked an unambiguous match to a single V gene segment. An earlier analysis of 587 of the donors called V segments functional above 56.7% productive rearrangements and segregating when the between-donor standard deviation exceeded 5%. To diagnose cytomegalovirus status from the catalog of TCR beta chain sequences, a statistical classification framework was built. A later analysis assigned V and J genes by comparing TCR nucleotide sequences with IMGT/GENE-DB human TR gene sequences. The TCRdist pipeline was used in a later analysis to assign CDR3 sequences and most-parsimonious VDJ recombination scenarios. In a later analysis, every TCR beta chain was defined by the combination of its CDR3 amino acid sequence and its V-gene family, and reads without a unique V-gene family were dropped. A later analysis removed several hundred highly shared, low-generation-probability nucleotide sequences to deal with suspected cross-contamination and a sequencing artifact. In a later analysis, a clonal expansion index was calculated for each public chain from normalized within-repertoire ranks of inferred template counts. A later analysis computed generation probabilities with a VDJ recombination model fitted to out-of-frame rearrangements, and checked the results against IGoR. Hypergeometric tests were used in a later analysis to score TCR-TCR, TCR-HLA and TCR-CMV co-occurrence, with a repertoire-size bias correction applied to the TCR pairs. In a later analysis, false discovery rates were estimated by permuting HLA or CMV assignments 20 times. In a later analysis, co-occurring TCRs were grouped using DBSCAN, with TCRdist sequence similarity added in when clustering inside HLA-allele-positive subsets. Co-occurrence clustering excluded repertoires with fewer than 30,000 or more than 120,000 public chains, plus five with anomalous nucleotide sharing. The clones in this table, taken by TCRdb from immuneACCESS, are in-frame only. Not every clone is retained; where verified, under half of the shortfall comes from an unresolved V gene, and the cause of the rest is unknown. D and trimming were read from the DNA, whereas the V and J calls and clone size are those reported in that table. This sample's table lists about 40,000 clones. Together, the top ten hold approximately 3.6% of the sample.

The specimen sequenced was PBMCs. The receptor comes from a male donor in good health and CMV-seronegative.

For the CDR3, the sequence is CASSLQGETEAFF. The nucleotide sequence is given as TGTGCCAGCAGCTTGCAGGGGGAAACTGAAGCTTTCTTT. In this chain, TRBV11-2 is recombined with TRBJ1-1, and 7 junctional nucleotides match TRBD1. Germline trimming: 3 bases from V, 5 bases from J; junction bases outside gene matches: 3. The CDR3 runs 13 residues from the cysteine to the phenylalanine. The CDR3 DNA has 39 bases and is translated from base 1. The germline V gene sets CDR1 to SGHAT and CDR2 to FQNNGV. Reference TRBV11-2 and TRBJ1-1 genes cover what lies past the CDR3, so the full variable domain is EAGVAQSPRYKIIEKRQSVAFWCNPISGHATLYWYQQILGQGPKLLIQFQNNGVVDDSQLPKDRFSAERLKGVDSTLKIQPAKLEDSAVYLCASSLQGETEAFFGQGTRLTVV.